This T cell receptor beta chain came from a study of blood T cell repertoires in COVID-19. Turning to the study itself: Sources were T cells, B-cell-depleted T cells, or PBMCs; the material itself was cDNA or gDNA.

Germline loops: CDR1 SGHDT, CDR2 YYEEEE. The V end lost 2 bases, the J end lost 5 bases, and 10 bases lay between the germline ends. CDR3 size: 13 residues. Generated by immunoSEQ multiplex PCR, the TCRdb table keeps only in-frame clones and is missing some. The sample lists about 400,000 clones, 75% to 90% occurring once. Specimen: peripheral blood. The V and J genes are TRBV5-6 and TRBJ1-1; D is possibly TRBD1 (5 bases). The receptor comes from a woman aged 55-69 years with COVID-19, enrolled during active disease. The CDR3 region is CASSFPGGTEAFF. In nucleotides, the CDR3 is TGTGCCAGCAGCTTCCCGGGGGGGACTGAAGCTTTCTTT.